This TCR beta chain was retrieved from a study of Graves' ophthalmopathy and Graves' hyperthyroidism. Across the whole study: Peripheral blood sampling occurred at initial diagnosis, before any treatment.

Broader study findings: The blood repertoire also included most expanded thyroid clonotypes above 0.001 frequency.

There are 12 residues in the CDR3. Germline CDR1 reads ENHRY; CDR2 reads SYGVKD. V was trimmed by 8 bases and J by 5 bases, leaving 11 bases between them. Clinical symptoms and serum thyroxine were used for diagnosis; TRAb, thyroid ultrasound and orbital computed tomography were also relied on. About this clonotype: What it binds is not known.

Beta-chain TCR CDR3 regions were amplified from RNA transcripts. In the first round, RT-PCR was carried out with HTBI primers, and a multiplex PCR formed the second round. TCRdb analysed the multiplex PCR reads with MiXCR anew, one entry per CDR3 protein. In the table there are fewer than 400,000 distinct CDR3 sequences, around 16% of which are singletons. The chain combines TRBV10-3 with TRBJ2-3, with D unresolved. The receptor's source is a woman aged 18-30 years with Graves' ophthalmopathy. The sample comprised peripheral blood. The CDR3 spells CAIAEARDTQYF. The CDR3 DNA is TGTGCCATCGCCGAAGCCAGAGATACGCAGTATTTT.